The present T cell receptor (beta chain) was sequenced within a study of shared T cell receptors in the human thymus. Germline CDR1 and CDR2: SGHDT and YYEEEE. The CDR3 has 14 residues. Generated by immunoSEQ multiplex PCR, the TCRdb table keeps only in-frame clones and is missing some. The sample shows about 660,000 clones, approximately 88% of them seen only once. A further study also used this sample, focusing on human thymus T cells. In that study: Donors consisted of healthy Finnish infants (having corrective surgery for congenital heart defects). Thymic material originated from resections removed in the course of corrective heart surgery. In thymic and blood repertoires alike, V and J usage looked biased.

The chain recombines TRBV5-6 with TRBJ2-5; 7 nucleotides align to TRBD2. The tail of the sequence fits TRBJ2-7 better, so the J call may be wrong. Sequenced: thymocytes. This sequence was found in a boy under two years old with a congenital heart defect. CDR3 residues: CASSSGSTSDEQYF. CDR3 bases: TGTGCCAGCAGCTCGGGGTCCACTAGCGACGAGCAGTACTTC.